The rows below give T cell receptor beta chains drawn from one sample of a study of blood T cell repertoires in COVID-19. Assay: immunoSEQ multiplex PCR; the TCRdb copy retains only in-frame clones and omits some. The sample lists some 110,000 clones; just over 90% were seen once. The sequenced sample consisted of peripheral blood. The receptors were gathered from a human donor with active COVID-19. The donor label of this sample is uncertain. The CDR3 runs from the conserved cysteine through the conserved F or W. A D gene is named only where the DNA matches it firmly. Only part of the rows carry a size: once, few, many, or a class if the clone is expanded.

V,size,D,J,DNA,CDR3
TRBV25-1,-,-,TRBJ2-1,TGTGCCAGTCGAGGGACACAACCCTCCTACAATGAGCAGTTCTTC,CASRGTQPSYNEQFF
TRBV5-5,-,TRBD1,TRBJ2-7,TGTGCCAGCAGATATCAGGACAGGGGGCTACTCGAGCAGTACTTC,CASRYQDRGLLEQYF
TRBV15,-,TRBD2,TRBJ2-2,TGTGCCACCAGCAGAGATTGGTCTAGCGGTAACACCGGGGAGCTGTTTTTT,CATSRDWSSGNTGELFF
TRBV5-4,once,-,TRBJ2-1,TGTGCCAGCAGCTTGCCTGGCTTCAATGAGCAGTTCTTC,CASSLPGFNEQFF
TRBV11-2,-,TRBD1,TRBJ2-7,TGTGCCAGCAGCACCCGAAAGACAGGGGGTGGCGAGCAGTACTTC,CASSTRKTGGGEQYF
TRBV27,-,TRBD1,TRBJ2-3,TGTGCCAGCATGGACAGGGATCCAGATACGCAGTATTTT,CASMDRDPDTQYF
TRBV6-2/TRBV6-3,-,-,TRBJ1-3,TGTGCCAGCAGTTTCACCGGGACAATGGGAAACACCATATATTTT,CASSFTGTMGNTIYF
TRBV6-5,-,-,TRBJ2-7,TGTGCCAGCAGTTACGAACACCAGGGTGGGCAGTACTTC,CASSYEHQGGQYF
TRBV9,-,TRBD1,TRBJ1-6,TGTGCCAGCAGCGTAGCGGGACAGGGAGATTCACCCCTCCACTTT,CASSVAGQGDSPLHF
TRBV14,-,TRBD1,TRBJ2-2,TGTGCCAGCAGCAGCGGGACAGGGGGCTACACCGGGGAGCTGTTTTTT,CASSSGTGGYTGELFF
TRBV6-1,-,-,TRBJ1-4,TGTGCCAGCAGTGATATAACAGGGCGTGAAAAACTGTTTTTT,CASSDITGREKLFF
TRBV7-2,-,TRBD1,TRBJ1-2,TGTGCCAGCAGCTTAGCAACCGACAGGGGCCGCTACACCTTC,CASSLATDRGRYTF
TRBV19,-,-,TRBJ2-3,TGTGCCACCTCGGGTTTAGCCCTAGATACGCAGTATTTT,CATSGLALDTQYF
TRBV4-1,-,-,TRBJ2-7,TGCGCCAGCAGCCAAGTGGTACAGGGGACTTACGAGCAGTACTTC,CASSQVVQGTYEQYF
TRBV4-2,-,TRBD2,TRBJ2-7,TGTGCCAGCAGCCAAGAGGGGGGGTCCTACGAGCAGTACTTC,CASSQEGGSYEQYF
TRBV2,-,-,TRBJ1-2,TGTGCCAGCAGTGAAGCGTCGGACTATGGCTATGGCTACACCTTC,CASSEASDYGYGYTF
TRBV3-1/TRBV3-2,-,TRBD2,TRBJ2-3,TGTGCCAGCAGCCAAGAAAGACTAGCGGGGACAGATACGCAGTATTTT,CASSQERLAGTDTQYF
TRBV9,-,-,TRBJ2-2,TGTGCCAGCAGCGCCAACAGGGTGGGAGCCGGGGAGCTGTTTTTT,CASSANRVGAGELFF
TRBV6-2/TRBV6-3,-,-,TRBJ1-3,TGTGCCAGCAGTTACTCCGGGACAACAGGAAACACCATATATTTT,CASSYSGTTGNTIYF
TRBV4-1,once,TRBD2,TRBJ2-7,TGCGCCAGCAGCCAAGTTTCAACCGGGGGGATCTACGAGCAGTACTTC,CASSQVSTGGIYEQYF
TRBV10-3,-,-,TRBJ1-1,TGCGCCATCAGTGAGTCTCCCCTAGCCTATTCCAACACTGAAGCTTTCTTT,CAISESPLAYSNTEAFF
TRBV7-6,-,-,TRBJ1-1,TGTGCCAGCAGCTTTACAGGAGGGGCCACTGAAGCTTTCTTT,CASSFTGGATEAFF
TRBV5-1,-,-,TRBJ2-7,TGCGCCAGCAGCTTGGGGGCTGGTTCCTACGAGCAGTACTTC,CASSLGAGSYEQYF
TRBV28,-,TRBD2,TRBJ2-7,TGTGCCAGCTCCCTCGTTACACTAGCGCTAGACCGCCACGAGCAGTACTTC,CASSLVTLALDRHEQYF
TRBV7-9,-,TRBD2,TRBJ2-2,TGTGCCAGCAGCTTAGACACGGGAGGAACCGGGGAGCTGTTTTTT,CASSLDTGGTGELFF
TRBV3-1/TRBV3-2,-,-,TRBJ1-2,TGTGCCAGCAGCCGGCGACTAAGAGAGTCTGGTGGCTACACCTTC,CASSRRLRESGGYTF
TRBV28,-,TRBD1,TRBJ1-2,TGTGCCAGCAGGGGGACAGGACAGGGCTATGGCTACACCTTC,CASRGTGQGYGYTF
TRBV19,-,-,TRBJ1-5,TGTGCCAGTAGCCCAGACTACAATCAGCCCCAGCATTTT,CASSPDYNQPQHF
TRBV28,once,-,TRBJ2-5,TGTGCCAGCAGTTTAATCGCTACAGGCCAAGAGACCCAGTACTTC,CASSLIATGQETQYF
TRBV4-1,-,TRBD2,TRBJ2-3,TGCGCCAGCAGTACCGGGACTAGTTCTAGCACAGATACGCAGTATTTT,CASSTGTSSSTDTQYF
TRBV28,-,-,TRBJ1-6,TGTGCCAGCACCACCGGAGGGCCCAATTCACCCCTCCACTTT,CASTTGGPNSPLHF